The clone carrying this T cell receptor beta chain was counted a few times. Antigen: not known. Germline assignment: CDR1 SNHLY and CDR2 FYNNEI. J gave up 3 bases and V 2 bases, and 2 bases lay outside the gene matches. The length of the CDR3 is 14 residues. Semi-nested PCR with Nested Universal Primer A followed constant-region reverse priming of full-length variable regions. TCRdb re-analysed the 5' RACE reads in MiXCR, keeping a single row per CDR3 protein. The sample contains about 43,000 distinct CDR3 sequences, about a fifth of which appear only once. The sorted Tregs were CD4+CD25+CD127-/low cells. Findings of the study overall: Tumor Treg TCRs overlapped most with tumor naive CD4+ cells.

The chain has TRBV2 and TRBJ2-7, with 9 bases fitting TRBD2. The receptor was derived from a female donor with breast cancer. Sequencing input: Tregs sorted from a lymph node. The CDR3 DNA reads TGTGCCAGCAGTGAACTAGCGGGAATCTACGAGCAGTACTTC. Protein: CASSELAGIYEQYF.